Listed here are 7 T cell receptor beta chains from one sample, sequenced in a study of cytomegalovirus exposure and HLA in healthy donors. 13 Jbeta primers and 60 Vbeta primers were used for the PCR. The protocol was immunoSEQ multiplex PCR, while the TCRdb copy is restricted to in-frame clones and leaves out a portion. The repertoire holds over 150,000 clones, with 77% as singletons. Sequencing was carried out using PBMCs. Receptors originate from a woman in her sixties in good health and CMV-seropositive.

The genes are TRBV19 and TRBJ2-1; 11 bases agree with TRBD1. V lost 6 bases to trimming and J lost 2 bases; unmatched junction nucleotides: 3. Germline assignment: CDR1 LNHDA and CDR2 SQIVND (reference sequence). The CDR3 has 15 residues. CDR3: CASRGDRGTYNEQFF. The CDR3 DNA is TGTGCCAGTAGGGGGGACAGGGGGACCTACAATGAGCAGTTCTTC.

The chain carries TRBV19 and TRBJ1-5; no reliable D call. The CDR3 spans 15 residues. V was shortened by 7 bases and J by 3 bases, with 16 bases between the two germline ends. CDR1 and CDR2 from the germline V gene are LNHDA and SQIVND (reference sequence). CDR3 loop: CASTPRLNPNQPQHF. CDR3 nucleotides: TGTGCCAGTACCCCTAGACTAAACCCCAATCAGCCCCAGCATTTT. Based on the CDR3 plus reference TRBV19 and TRBJ1-5, the full variable domain is DGGITQSPKYLFRKEGQNVTLSCEQNLNHDAMYWYRQDPGQGLRLIYYSQIVNDFQKGDIAEGYSVSREKKESFPLTVTSAQKNPTAFYLCASTPRLNPNQPQHFGDGTRLSIL.

This clone was observed a single time. The CDR3 here is CASSQAALDGYTF. DNA of the CDR3: TGCGCCAGCAGCCAGGCGGCTTTAGATGGCTACACCTTC. This chain joins TRBV4-1 and TRBJ1-2; D ambiguous. Germline CDR1 reads MGHRA; CDR2 reads YSYEKL. Trimming removed 3 bases from V and 6 bases from J, with 11 bases in between. The CDR3 length is 13 residues.

The chain joins TRBV4-3 to TRBJ2-5; TRBD1 matches at 7 bases. The CDR3 runs to 15 residues. With V trimmed by 3 bases and J by 2 bases, 6 bases remained unmatched. The germline gives CDR1 LGHNA, CDR2 YSLEER. CDR3 region: CASSQGTVGQETQYF. The CDR3 DNA sequence: TGCGCCAGCAGCCAGGGGACAGTTGGGCAAGAGACCCAGTACTTC.

The rearrangement joins TRBV28 to TRBJ2-1, with D tentatively TRBD1 (5 bases). V lost 6 bases, J lost 5 bases, and 20 bases lay in between. Germline CDR1 MDHEN, CDR2 SYDVKM. This CDR3 spans 16 amino acids. The CDR3 region is CASSLGRGSRNNEQFF. Written as DNA, the CDR3 is TGTGCCAGCAGCTTAGGTAGGGGCTCTCGAAACAATGAGCAGTTCTTC.

This clone was seen only a few times. The chain uses TRBV30 and TRBJ2-5; D ambiguous. In germline, CDR1 is GTSNPN, CDR2 SVGIG (reference sequence). There are 12 residues in the CDR3. Trimming cost V 2 bases and J 1 base, with 5 bases left between them. CDR3 sequence reads: CAWSIGQETQYF. The CDR3, as DNA: TGTGCCTGGAGTATCGGCCAAGAGACCCAGTACTTC. The entire variable domain, with the rest obtained from reference TRBV30 and TRBJ2-5, is as follows: SQTIHQWPATLVQPVGSPLSLECTVEGTSNPNLYWYRQAAGRGLQLLFYSVGIGQISSEVPQNLSASRPQDRQFILSSKKLLLSDSGFYLCAWSIGQETQYFGPGTRLLVL.

The chain employs TRBV29-1 and TRBJ2-5, with 10 bases aligning to TRBD2. Germline values: CDR1 SQVTM, CDR2 ANQGSEA. The ends lost 6 bases at V and 1 base at J; junction bases unmatched: 8. This CDR3 comprises 15 residues. CDR3 in DNA: TGCAGCGTATTACCGGGACTAGCGCCCCAAGAGACCCAGTACTTC. This codes for CSVLPGLAPQETQYF.